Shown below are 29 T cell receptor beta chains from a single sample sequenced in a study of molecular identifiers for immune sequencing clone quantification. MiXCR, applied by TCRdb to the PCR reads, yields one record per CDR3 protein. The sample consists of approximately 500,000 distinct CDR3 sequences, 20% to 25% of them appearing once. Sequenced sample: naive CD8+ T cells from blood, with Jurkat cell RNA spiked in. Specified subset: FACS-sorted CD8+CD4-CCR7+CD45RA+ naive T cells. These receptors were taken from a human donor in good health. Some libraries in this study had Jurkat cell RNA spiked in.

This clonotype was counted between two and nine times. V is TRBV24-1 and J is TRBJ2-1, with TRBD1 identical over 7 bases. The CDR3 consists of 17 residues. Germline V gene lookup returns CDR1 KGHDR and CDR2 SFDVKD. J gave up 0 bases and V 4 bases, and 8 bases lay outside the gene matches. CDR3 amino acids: CATSDLTGPSSYNEQFF. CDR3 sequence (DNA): TGTGCCACCAGTGACCTGACAGGGCCTAGCTCCTACAATGAGCAGTTCTTC.

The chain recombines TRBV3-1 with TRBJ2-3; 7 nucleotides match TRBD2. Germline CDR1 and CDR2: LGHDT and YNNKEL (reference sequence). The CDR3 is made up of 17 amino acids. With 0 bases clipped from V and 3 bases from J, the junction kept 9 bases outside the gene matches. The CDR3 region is CASSQDSKLALTDTQYF. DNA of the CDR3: TGTGCCAGCAGCCAAGATAGTAAACTAGCGCTTACAGATACGCAGTATTTT.

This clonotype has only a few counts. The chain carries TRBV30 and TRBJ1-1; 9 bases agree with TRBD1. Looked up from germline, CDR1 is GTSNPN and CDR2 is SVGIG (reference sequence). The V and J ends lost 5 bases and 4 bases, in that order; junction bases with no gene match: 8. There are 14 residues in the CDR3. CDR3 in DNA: TGTGCCTGGGTAACAGGGGGCTATGGCACTGAAGCTTTCTTT. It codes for CAWVTGGYGTEAFF. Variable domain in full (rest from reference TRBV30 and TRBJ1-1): SQTIHQWPATLVQPVGSPLSLECTVEGTSNPNLYWYRQAAGRGLQLLFYSVGIGQISSEVPQNLSASRPQDRQFILSSKKLLLSDSGFYLCAWVTGGYGTEAFFGQGTRLTVV.

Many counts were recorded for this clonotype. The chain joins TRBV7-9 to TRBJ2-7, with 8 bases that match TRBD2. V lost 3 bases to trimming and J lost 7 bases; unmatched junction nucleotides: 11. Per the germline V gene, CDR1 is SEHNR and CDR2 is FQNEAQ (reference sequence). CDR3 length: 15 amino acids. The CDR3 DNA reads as TGTGCCAGCAGCTTCCCAGCGGGAGAGGCGAAGGAGCAGTACTTC. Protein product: CASSFPAGEAKEQYF.

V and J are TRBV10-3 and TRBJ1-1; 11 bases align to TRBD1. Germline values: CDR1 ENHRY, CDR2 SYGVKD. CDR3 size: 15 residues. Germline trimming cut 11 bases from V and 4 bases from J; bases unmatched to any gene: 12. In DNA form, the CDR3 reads TGTGCCGTATCCTCCGGACAGGGGGCTTTCACTGAAGCTTTCTTT. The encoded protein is CAVSSGQGAFTEAFF.

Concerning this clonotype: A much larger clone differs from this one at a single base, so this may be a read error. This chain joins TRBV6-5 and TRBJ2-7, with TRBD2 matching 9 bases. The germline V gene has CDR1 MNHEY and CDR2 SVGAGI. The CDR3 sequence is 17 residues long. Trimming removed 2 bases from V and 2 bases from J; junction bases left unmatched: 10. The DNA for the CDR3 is TGTGCCAGCAGTTACGGGACTAGCCCCAGAAGCCCCTACGAGCAGTACTTC. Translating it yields CASSYGTSPRSPYEQYF.

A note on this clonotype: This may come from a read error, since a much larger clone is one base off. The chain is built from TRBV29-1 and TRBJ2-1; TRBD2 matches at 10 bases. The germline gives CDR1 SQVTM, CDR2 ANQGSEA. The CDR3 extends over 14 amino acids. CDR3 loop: CSVTTSGTYSEQFF. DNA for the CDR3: TGCAGCGTGACAACTAGCGGGACCTACAGTGAGCAGTTCTTC.

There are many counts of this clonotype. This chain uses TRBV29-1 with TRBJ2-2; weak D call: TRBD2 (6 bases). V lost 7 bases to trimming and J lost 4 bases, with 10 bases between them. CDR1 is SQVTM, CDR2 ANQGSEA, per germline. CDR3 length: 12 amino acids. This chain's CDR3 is CSASGGTGELFF. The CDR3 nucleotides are TGCAGCGCCTCCGGGGGCACCGGGGAGCTGTTTTTT.

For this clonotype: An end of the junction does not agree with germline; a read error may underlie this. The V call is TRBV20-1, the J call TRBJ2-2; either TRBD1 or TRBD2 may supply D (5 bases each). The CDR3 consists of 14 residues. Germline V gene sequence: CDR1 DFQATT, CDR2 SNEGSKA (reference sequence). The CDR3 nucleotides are TGCAGTGCCTCCGGGACGTCGAACACCGGGGAGCTGCTTTTT. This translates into CSASGTSNTGELLF.

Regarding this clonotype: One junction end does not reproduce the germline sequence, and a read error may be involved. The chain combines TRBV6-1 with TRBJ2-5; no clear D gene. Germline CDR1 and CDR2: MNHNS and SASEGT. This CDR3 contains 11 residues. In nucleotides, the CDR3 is TGCGCCGGCGTGCAGCTTGGGACCCAGTACTTC. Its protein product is CAGVQLGTQYF.

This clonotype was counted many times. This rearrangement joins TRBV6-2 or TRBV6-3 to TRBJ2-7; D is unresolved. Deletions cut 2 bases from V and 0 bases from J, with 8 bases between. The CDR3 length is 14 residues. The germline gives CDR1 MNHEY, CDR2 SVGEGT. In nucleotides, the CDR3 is TGTGCCAGCAGTTACGACACAAGCTCCTACGAGCAGTACTTC. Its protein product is CASSYDTSSYEQYF.

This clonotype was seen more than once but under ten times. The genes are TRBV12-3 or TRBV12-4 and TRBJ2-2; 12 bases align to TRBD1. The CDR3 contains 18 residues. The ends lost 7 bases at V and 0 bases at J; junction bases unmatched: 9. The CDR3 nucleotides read TGTGCCAGCATCTCCGGGACAGGGGGCATTTCGAACACCGGGGAGCTGTTTTTT. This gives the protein CASISGTGGISNTGELFF.

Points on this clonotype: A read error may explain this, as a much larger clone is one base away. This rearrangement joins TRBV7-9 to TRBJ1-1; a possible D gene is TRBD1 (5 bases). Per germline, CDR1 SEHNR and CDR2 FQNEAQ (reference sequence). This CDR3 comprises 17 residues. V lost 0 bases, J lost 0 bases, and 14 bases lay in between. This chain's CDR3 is CASSLAEQAFMNTEAFF. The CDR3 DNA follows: TGTGCCAGCAGCTTAGCGGAACAGGCATTTATGAACACTGAAGCTTTCTTT.

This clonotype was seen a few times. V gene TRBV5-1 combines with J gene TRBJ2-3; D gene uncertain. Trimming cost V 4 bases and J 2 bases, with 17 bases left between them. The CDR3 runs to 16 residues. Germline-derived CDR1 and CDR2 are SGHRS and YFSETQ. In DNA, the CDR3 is TGCGCCAGCAGCGAACTAAAAGCCCAGCACACAGATACGCAGTATTTT. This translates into CASSELKAQHTDTQYF.

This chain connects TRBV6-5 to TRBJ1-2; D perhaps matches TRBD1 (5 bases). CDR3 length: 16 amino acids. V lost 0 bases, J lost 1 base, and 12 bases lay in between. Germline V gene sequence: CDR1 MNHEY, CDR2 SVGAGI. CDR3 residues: CASSYSGTADNYGYTF. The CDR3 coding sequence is TGTGCCAGCAGTTACTCGGGGACGGCGGATAACTATGGCTACACCTTC.

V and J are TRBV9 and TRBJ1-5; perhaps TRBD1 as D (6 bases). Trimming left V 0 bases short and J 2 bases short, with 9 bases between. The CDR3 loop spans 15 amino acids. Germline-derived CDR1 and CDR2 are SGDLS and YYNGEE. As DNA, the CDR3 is TGTGCCAGCAGCGTAGGGGGGGCTGGCAATCAGCCCCAGCATTTT. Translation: CASSVGGAGNQPQHF.

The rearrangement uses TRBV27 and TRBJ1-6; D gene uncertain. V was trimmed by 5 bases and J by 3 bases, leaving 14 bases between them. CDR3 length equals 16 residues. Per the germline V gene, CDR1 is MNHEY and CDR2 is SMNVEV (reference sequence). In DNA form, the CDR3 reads TGTGCCAGCAGTCGCGTAGGGCCAATCTATAATTCACCCCTCCACTTT. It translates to CASSRVGPIYNSPLHF.

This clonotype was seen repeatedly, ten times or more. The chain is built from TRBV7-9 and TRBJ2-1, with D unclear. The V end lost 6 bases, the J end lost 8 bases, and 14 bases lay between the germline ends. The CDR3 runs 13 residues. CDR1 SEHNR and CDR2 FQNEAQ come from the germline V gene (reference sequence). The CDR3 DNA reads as TGTGCCAGCAGTCGGGTCTTGGTCGATGAGCAGTTCTTC. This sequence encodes CASSRVLVDEQFF. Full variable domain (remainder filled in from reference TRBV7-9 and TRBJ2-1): DTGVSQNPRHKITKRGQNVTFRCDPISEHNRLYWYRQTLGQGPEFLTYFQNEAQLEKSRLLSDRFSAERPKGSFSTLEIQRTEQGDSAMYLCASSRVLVDEQFFGPGTRLTVL.

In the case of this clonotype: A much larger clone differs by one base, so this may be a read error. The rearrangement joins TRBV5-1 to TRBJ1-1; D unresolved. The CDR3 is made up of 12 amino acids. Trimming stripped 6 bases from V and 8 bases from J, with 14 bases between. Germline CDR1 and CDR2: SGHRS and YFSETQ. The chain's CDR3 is CASNLDGREAFF. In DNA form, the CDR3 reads TGCGCCAGCAATTTGGACGGGAGGGAAGCTTTCTTT. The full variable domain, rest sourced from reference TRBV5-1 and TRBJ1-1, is KAGVTQTPRYLIKTRGQQVTLSCSPISGHRSVSWYQQTPGQGLQFLFEYFSETQRNKGNFPGRFSGRQFSNSRSEMNVSTLELGDSALYLCASNLDGREAFFGQGTRLTVV.

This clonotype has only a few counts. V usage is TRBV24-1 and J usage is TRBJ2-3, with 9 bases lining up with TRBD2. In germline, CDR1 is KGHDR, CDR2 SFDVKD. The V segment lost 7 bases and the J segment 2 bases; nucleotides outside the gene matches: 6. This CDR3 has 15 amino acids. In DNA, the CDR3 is TGTGCCACCAGGGGGACTAGCAACAACACAGATACGCAGTATTTT. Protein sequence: CATRGTSNNTDTQYF.

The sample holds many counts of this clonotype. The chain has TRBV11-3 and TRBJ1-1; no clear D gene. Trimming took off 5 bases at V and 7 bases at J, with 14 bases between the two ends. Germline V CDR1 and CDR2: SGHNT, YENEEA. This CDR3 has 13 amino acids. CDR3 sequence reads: CASSLWTGNEAFF. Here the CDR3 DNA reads TGTGCCAGCAGCCTTTGGACGGGGAATGAAGCTTTCTTT.

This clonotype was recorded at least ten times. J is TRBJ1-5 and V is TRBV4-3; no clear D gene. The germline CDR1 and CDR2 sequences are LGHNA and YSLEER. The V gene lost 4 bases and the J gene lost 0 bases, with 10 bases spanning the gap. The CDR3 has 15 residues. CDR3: CASSRTQTSNQPQHF. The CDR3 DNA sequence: TGCGCCAGCAGCCGAACACAGACTAGCAATCAGCCCCAGCATTTT.

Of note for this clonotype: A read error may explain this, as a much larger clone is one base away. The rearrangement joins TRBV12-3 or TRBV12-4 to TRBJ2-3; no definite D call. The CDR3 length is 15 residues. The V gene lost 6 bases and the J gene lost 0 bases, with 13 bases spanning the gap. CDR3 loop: CASRMSAVSTDTQYF. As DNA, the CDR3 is TGTGCCAGCAGGATGTCGGCAGTAAGCACAGATACGCAGTATTTT.

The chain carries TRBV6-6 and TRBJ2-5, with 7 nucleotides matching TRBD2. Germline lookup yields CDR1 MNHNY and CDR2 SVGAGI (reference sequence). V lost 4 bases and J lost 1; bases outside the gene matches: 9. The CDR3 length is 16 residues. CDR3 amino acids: CASSFPTPGGQETQYF. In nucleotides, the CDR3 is TGTGCCAGCAGTTTCCCCACACCGGGGGGCCAAGAGACCCAGTACTTC.

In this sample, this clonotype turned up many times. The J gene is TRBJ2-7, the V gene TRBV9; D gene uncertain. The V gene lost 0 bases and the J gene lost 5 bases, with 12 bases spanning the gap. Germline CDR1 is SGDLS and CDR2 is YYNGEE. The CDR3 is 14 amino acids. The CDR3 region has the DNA TGTGCCAGCAGCGTAGGATTGGGTTGGGACGAGCAGTACTTC. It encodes CASSVGLGWDEQYF. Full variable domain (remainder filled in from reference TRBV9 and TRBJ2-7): DSGVTQTPKHLITATGQRVTLRCSPRSGDLSVYWYQQSLDQGLQFLIQYYNGEERAKGNILERFSAQQFPDLHSELNLSSLELGDSALYFCASSVGLGWDEQYFGPGTRLTVT.

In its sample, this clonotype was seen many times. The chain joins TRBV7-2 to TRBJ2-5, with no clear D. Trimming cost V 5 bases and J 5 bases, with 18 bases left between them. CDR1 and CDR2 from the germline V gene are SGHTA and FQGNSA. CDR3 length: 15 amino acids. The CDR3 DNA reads TGTGCCAGCAGCCGTAAACCCTCAGTAGGGGAGACCCAGTACTTC. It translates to CASSRKPSVGETQYF.

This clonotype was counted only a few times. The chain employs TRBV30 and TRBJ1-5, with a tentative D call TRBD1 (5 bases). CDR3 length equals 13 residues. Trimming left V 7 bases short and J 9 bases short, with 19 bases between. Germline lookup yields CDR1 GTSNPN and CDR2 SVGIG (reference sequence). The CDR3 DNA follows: TGTGCCTTCGAGACTGATGGGGGGGGGCCCCAGCATTTT. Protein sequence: CAFETDGGGPQHF.

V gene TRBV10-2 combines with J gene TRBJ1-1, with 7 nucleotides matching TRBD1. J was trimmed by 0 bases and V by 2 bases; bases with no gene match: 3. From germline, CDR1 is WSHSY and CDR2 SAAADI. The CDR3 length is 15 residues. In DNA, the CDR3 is TGCGCCAGCAGTGAGAAGGGGGCTCTGAACACTGAAGCTTTCTTT. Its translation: CASSEKGALNTEAFF.

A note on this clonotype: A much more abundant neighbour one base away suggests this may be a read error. The DNA for the CDR3 is TGTGCCAGCAGCCCAGGGGGGGAGCACACTGAAGCTTTCTTT. Translating gives CASSPGGEHTEAFF. The chain uses TRBV7-2 and TRBJ1-1; the match to TRBD1 covers 7 bases. V shed 5 bases and J 3 bases; nucleotides not matched to a gene: 6. The CDR3 is made up of 14 amino acids. Germline lookup yields CDR1 SGHTA and CDR2 FQGNSA.